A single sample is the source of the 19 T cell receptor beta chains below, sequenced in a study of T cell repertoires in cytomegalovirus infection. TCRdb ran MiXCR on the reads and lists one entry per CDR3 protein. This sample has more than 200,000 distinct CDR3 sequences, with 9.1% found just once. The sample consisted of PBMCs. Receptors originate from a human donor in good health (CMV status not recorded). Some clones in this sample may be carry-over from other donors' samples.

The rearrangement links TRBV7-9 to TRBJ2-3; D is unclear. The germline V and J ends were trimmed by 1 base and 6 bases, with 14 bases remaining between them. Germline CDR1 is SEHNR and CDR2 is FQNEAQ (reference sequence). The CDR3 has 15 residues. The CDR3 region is CASSLGSLRRDTQYF. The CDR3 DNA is TGTGCCAGCAGCTTAGGTTCACTCCGTCGGGATACGCAGTATTTT. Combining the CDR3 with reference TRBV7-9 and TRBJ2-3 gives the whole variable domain DTGVSQNPRHKITKRGQNVTFRCDPISEHNRLYWYRQTLGQGPEFLTYFQNEAQLEKSRLLSDRFSAERPKGSFSTLEIQRTEQGDSAMYLCASSLGSLRRDTQYFGPGTRLTVL.

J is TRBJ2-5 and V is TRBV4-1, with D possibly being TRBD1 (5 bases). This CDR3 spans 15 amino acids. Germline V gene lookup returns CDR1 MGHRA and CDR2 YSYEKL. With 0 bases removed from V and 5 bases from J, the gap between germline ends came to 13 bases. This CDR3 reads CASSQDGARGETQYF. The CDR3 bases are TGCGCCAGCAGCCAAGATGGAGCTAGGGGCGAGACCCAGTACTTC.

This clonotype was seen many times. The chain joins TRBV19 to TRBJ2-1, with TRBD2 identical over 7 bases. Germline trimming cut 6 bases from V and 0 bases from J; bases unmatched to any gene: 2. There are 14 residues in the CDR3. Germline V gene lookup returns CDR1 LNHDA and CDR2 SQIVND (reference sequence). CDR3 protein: CASSQRGSYNEQFF. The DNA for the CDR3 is TGTGCCAGTAGCCAGCGGGGCTCCTACAATGAGCAGTTCTTC.

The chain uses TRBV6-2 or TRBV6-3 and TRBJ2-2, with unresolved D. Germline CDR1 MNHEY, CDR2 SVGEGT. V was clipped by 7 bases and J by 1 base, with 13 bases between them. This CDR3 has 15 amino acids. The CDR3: CASKKIRGNTGELFF. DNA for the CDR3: TGTGCCAGCAAAAAAATCCGCGGGAACACCGGGGAGCTGTTTTTT.

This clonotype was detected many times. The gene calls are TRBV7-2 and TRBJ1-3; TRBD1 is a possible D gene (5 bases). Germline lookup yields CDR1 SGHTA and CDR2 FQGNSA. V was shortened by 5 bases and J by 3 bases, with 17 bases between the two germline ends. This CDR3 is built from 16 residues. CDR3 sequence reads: CASSRPGTAGGNTIYF. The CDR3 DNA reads TGTGCCAGCAGCAGACCGGGGACGGCGGGTGGAAACACCATATATTTT.

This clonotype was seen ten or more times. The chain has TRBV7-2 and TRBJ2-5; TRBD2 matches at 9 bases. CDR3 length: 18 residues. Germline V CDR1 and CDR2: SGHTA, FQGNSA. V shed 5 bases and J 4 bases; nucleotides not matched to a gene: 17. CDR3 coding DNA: TGTGCCAGCAGCCGGGGGACTAGCCCCCGAGGAGCCCGAGAGACCCAGTACTTC. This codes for CASSRGTSPRGARETQYF.

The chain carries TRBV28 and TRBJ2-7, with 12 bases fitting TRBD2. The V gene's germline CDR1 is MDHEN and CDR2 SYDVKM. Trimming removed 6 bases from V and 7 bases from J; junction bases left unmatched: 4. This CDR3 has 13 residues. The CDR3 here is CASSLTSGREQYF. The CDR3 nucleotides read TGTGCCAGCAGCCTAACTAGCGGGAGGGAGCAGTACTTC. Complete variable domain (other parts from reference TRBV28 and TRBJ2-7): DVKVTQSSRYLVKRTGEKVFLECVQDMDHENMFWYRQDPGLGLRLIYFSYDVKMKEKGDIPEGYSVSREKKERFSLILESASTNQTSMYLCASSLTSGREQYFGPGTRLTVT.

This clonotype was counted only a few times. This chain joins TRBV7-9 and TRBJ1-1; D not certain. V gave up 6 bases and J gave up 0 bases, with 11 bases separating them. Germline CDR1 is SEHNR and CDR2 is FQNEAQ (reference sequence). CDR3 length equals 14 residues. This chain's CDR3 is CASRQGAVNTEAFF. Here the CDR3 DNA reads TGTGCCAGCAGACAAGGCGCAGTGAACACTGAAGCTTTCTTT.

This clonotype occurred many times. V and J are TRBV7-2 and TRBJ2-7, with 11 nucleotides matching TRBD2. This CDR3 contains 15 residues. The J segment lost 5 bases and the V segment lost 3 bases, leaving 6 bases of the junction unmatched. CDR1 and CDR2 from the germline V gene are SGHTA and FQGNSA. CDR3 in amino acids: CASSLSGTSGHEQYF. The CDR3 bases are TGTGCCAGCAGCTTGTCCGGGACTAGCGGCCACGAGCAGTACTTC.

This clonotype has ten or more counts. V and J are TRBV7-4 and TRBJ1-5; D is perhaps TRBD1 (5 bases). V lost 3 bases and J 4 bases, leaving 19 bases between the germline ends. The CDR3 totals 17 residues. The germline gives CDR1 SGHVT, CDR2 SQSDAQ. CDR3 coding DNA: TGTGCCAGCAGCTTTTCTGGCGTGACGGGACGTAATCAGCCCCAGCATTTT. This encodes CASSFSGVTGRNQPQHF.

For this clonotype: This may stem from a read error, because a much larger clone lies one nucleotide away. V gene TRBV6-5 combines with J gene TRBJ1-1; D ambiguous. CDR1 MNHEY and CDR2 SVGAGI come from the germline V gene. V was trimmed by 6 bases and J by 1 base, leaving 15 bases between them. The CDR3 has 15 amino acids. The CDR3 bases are TGTGCCAGCAGGAATCCCGCCAGGCGGAACACTGAAGCTTTCTTT. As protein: CASRNPARRNTEAFF.

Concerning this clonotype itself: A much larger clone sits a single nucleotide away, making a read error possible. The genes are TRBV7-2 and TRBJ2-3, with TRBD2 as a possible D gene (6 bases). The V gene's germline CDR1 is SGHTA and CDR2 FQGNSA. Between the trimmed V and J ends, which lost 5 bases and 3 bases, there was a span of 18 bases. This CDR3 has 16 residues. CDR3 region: CASSPHAAGKTDTQYF. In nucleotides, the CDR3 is TGTGCCAGCAGCCCCCATGCCGCGGGGAAAACAGATACGCAGTATTTT.

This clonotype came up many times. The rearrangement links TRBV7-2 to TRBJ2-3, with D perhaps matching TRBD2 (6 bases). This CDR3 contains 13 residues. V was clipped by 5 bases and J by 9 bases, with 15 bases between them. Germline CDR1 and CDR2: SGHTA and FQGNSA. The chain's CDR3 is CASSRASVGTQYF. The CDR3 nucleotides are TGTGCCAGCAGCCGAGCTAGCGTGGGGACGCAGTATTTT.

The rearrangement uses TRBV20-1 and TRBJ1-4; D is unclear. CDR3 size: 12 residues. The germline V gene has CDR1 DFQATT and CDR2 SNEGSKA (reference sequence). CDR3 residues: CMMVGTNEKLFF. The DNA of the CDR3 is TGCATGATGGTCGGGACTAATGAAAAACTGTTTTTT.

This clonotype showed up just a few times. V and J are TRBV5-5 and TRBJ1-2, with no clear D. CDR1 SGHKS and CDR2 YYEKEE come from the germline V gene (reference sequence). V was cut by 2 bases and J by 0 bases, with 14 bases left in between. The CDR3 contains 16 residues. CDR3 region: CASSFSGRGANYGYTF. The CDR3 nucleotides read TGTGCCAGCAGCTTTTCTGGACGTGGGGCTAACTATGGCTACACCTTC.

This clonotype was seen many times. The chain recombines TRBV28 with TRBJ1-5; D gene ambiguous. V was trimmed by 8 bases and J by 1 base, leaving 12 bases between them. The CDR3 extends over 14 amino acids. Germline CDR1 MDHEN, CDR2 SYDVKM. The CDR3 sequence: CASRTVPSNQPQHF. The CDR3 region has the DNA TGTGCCAGCCGTACAGTGCCAAGCAATCAGCCCCAGCATTTT.

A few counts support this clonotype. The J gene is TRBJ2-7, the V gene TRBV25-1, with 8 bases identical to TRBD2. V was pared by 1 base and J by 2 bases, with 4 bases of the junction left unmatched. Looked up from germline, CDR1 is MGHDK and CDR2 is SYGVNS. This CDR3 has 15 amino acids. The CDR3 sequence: CASSESSGSTYEQYF. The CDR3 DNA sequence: TGTGCCAGCAGTGAATCAAGCGGGAGTACCTACGAGCAGTACTTC.

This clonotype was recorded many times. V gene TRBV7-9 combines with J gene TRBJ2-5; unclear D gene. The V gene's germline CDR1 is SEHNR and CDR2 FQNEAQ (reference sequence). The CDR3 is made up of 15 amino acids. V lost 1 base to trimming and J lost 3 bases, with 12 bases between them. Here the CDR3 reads CASSLGTLVEETQYF. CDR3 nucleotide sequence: TGTGCCAGCAGCTTAGGTACACTTGTGGAAGAGACCCAGTACTTC. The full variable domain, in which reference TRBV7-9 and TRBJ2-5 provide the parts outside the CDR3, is DTGVSQNPRHKITKRGQNVTFRCDPISEHNRLYWYRQTLGQGPEFLTYFQNEAQLEKSRLLSDRFSAERPKGSFSTLEIQRTEQGDSAMYLCASSLGTLVEETQYFGPGTRLLVL.

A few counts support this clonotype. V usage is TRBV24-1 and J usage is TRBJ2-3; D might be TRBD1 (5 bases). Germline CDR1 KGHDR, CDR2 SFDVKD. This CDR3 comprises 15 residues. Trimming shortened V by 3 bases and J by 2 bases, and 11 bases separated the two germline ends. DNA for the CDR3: TGTGCCACCAGTGATCCAGACAGCTACACAGATACGCAGTATTTT. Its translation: CATSDPDSYTDTQYF.